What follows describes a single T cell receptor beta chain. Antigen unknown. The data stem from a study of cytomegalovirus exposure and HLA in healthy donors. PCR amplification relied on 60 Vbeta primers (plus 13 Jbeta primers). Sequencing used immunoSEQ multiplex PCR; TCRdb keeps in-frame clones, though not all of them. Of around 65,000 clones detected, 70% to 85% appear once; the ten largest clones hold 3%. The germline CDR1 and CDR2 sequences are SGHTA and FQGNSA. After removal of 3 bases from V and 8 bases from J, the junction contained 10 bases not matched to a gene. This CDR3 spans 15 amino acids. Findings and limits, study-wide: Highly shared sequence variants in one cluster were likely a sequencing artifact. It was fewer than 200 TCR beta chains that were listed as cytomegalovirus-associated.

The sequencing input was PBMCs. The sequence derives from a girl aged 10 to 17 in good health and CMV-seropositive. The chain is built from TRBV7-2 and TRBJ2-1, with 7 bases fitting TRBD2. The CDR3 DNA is TGTGCCAGCAGCTTCATTGCGGGAGCCCGGGATGAGCAGTTCTTC. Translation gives CASSFIAGARDEQFF. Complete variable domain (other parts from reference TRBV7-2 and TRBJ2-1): GAGVSQSPSNKVTEKGKDVELRCDPISGHTALYWYRQSLGQGLEFLIYFQGNSAPDKSGLPSDRFSAERTGGSVSTLTIQRTQQEDSAVYLCASSFIAGARDEQFFGPGTRLTVL.